The rows below give T cell receptor beta chains drawn from one sample of a study of CD8+ T cells in alopecia areata. Profiled with immunoSEQ multiplex PCR; TCRdb holds only in-frame clones, not every one. The table has some 170,000 clones, about 63% seen once. The material was CD4+ T cells sorted from blood, obtained at week 0. These receptors were collected from a human donor with alopecia areata. Both conserved end residues are part of each CDR3. Fields, in order: J gene, V gene, D gene, clone size, CDR3 DNA, CDR3 protein. A D gene is named only where the DNA matches it firmly. Not every row has a clone size; where given, it reads once, few, many or a size class.

TRBJ2-1 TRBV5-8 - - TGTGCCAGCAGCTTCCTAACTGGGGTGGGTGAGCAGTTCTTC CASSFLTGVGEQFF
TRBJ1-6 TRBV5-6 - - TGTGCCAGCAGCTTGCCCGTCGGTCGACAGGCCAATTCACCCCTCCACTTT CASSLPVGRQANSPLHF
TRBJ2-7 TRBV6-6 - - TGTGCCAGCAGTTATCATAGGGACGAGCAGTACTTC CASSYHRDEQYF
TRBJ1-1 TRBV18 - once TGTGCCAGCTCACAACAAGACTTGAACACTGAAGCTTTCTTT CASSQQDLNTEAFF
TRBJ2-3 TRBV2 TRBD2 few TGTGCCAGCAGTGCCGGACTAGCGGGTTTTACAGATACGCAGTATTTT CASSAGLAGFTDTQYF
TRBJ1-5 TRBV29-1 - - TGCAGCGTTGAATTCGGCGGGAATCAGCCCCAGCATTTT CSVEFGGNQPQHF
TRBJ2-7 TRBV28 TRBD1 few TGTGCCAGCAGCACTCCCGGGACAGGGGCCTACGAGCAGTACTTC CASSTPGTGAYEQYF
TRBJ2-1 TRBV7-3 - few TGTGCCAGCAGCCCACAGACGGGCGACAATGAGCAGTTCTTC CASSPQTGDNEQFF
TRBJ1-1 TRBV29-1 - - TGCAGCGTTGAGCCTAGGCAGGCGAACACTGAAGCTTTCTTT CSVEPRQANTEAFF
TRBJ2-7 TRBV11-2 TRBD2 - TGTGCCAGCTCCCGACTAGCGGCTTCCTACGAGCAGTACTTC CASSRLAASYEQYF
TRBJ2-1 TRBV30 TRBD2 once TGTGCCTGGAGTGTTACAACTAGCGGCAATGAGCAGTTCTTC CAWSVTTSGNEQFF
TRBJ1-2 TRBV4-2 TRBD1 few TGTGCCAGCAGCCAGGCTACAGGGGGTTTGTTCTATGGCTACACCTTC CASSQATGGLFYGYTF
TRBJ2-2 TRBV30 - - TGTGCCTGGAGTGCTGGCAGGGTGGGGTCCTCCGGGGAGCTGTTTTTT CAWSAGRVGSSGELFF
TRBJ2-3 TRBV4-3 TRBD2 - TGCGCCAGCAGCCCCGGGACTAGCGGGGGCCTTAGCACAGATACGCAGTATTTT CASSPGTSGGLSTDTQYF
TRBJ1-2 TRBV30 - - TGTGCGGGGGTGGTCAACGGGAGCTATGGCTACACCTTC CAGVVNGSYGYTF
TRBJ1-5 TRBV2 - - TGTGCCAGCAGTGAAGCGACATATAGCAATCAGCCCCAGCATTTT CASSEATYSNQPQHF
TRBJ2-6 TRBV4-1 TRBD1 - TGCGCCAGCAGCTCACAGGGGTCTGGGGCCAACGTCCTGACTTTC CASSSQGSGANVLTF